The 10 T cell receptor gamma chains given below trace back to one sample, sequenced in a study of Vδ1+ human thymocytes. Findings and caveats of the study: Thymic TRG and TRD repertoires appeared highly polyclonal.

Their target antigens are unknown. The template was reverse-transcribed extracted RNA. Multiplex PCR used pooled V-gene forward primers and a constant-region reverse primer to amplify CDR3s. TCRdb called clones from the multiplex PCR reads again using CATT. The sample includes 25,000 to 35,000 gamma-chain clones, roughly 20% seen only once; the top ten take about 1.9%. The sequenced sample consisted of Vdelta1+ gamma-delta thymocytes from the thymus. Subset denoted: FACS-sorted CD3+ TCRalphabeta- TCRVdelta1+ TCRVdelta2- thymocytes. The receptors stem from a boy younger than two who had congenital heart surgery.

The chain links TRGV9 to TRGJ1 or TRGJ2. The CDR3 extends over 13 amino acids. Germline loops: CDR1 GITISATS, CDR2 ISYDGTV (reference sequence). J lost 10 bases, V lost 1 base, and 10 bases had no gene match. This CDR3 is CALWEVLFGKKLF. In DNA form, the CDR3 reads TGTGCCTTGTGGGAGGTCCTCTTTGGAAAGAAACTCTTT.

V gene TRGV9 combines with J gene TRGJ1 or TRGJ2. The CDR3 has 14 residues. Germline V gene data show CDR1 as GITISATS and CDR2 as ISYDGTV (reference sequence). J lost 5 bases, V lost 3 bases, and 10 bases had no gene match. Written as DNA, the CDR3 is TGTGCCTTGTGGGAGCCCGCATCTCATTATAAGAAACTCTTT. Translating it yields CALWEPASHYKKLF.

In its sample, this clone was seen a few times. Other DNA sequences in this sample translate to the same CDR3. The V gene is TRGV9, the J gene TRGJ1 or TRGJ2. CDR3 length: 15 amino acids. V shed 0 bases, J shed 4 bases, and the junction held 9 bases outside the gene matches. Germline V gene lookup returns CDR1 GITISATS and CDR2 ISYDGTV (reference sequence). DNA for the CDR3: TGTGCCTTGTGGGAGGTGCAGGGAGGATATTATAAGAAACTCTTT. It yields the protein CALWEVQGGYYKKLF.

The V and J genes are TRGV4 and TRGJ1 or TRGJ2. The germline V gene encodes CDR1 EGSTGY and CDR2 YDSYTSSV. After removal of 0 bases from V and 10 bases from J, the junction contained 15 bases not matched to a gene. The CDR3 extends over 15 amino acids. Here the CDR3 DNA reads TGTGCCACCTGGGATGGGCGATTAGTCAAAACAAAGAAACTCTTT. Translated: CATWDGRLVKTKKLF.

This chain links TRGV9 with TRGJ1 or TRGJ2. The trim removed 0 bases at V and 10 bases at J, leaving 9 bases unmatched. CDR3 length: 13 residues. Germline V gene lookup returns CDR1 GITISATS and CDR2 ISYDGTV (reference sequence). The CDR3 spells CALWEVRAEKKLF. In nucleotides, the CDR3 is TGTGCCTTGTGGGAGGTGCGGGCCGAGAAGAAACTCTTT.

This clone was counted only a few times. Other nucleotide sequences in the sample specify the same CDR3. The chain has TRGV4 and TRGJ1 or TRGJ2. Germline assignment: CDR1 EGSTGY and CDR2 YDSYTSSV. The CDR3 contains 12 residues. Germline trimming cut 0 bases from V and 10 bases from J; bases unmatched to any gene: 6. In DNA form, the CDR3 reads TGTGCCACCTGGGATGGGCCTTTCAAGAAACTCTTT. Amino acids: CATWDGPFKKLF.

In this sample, this clone turned up a few times. J is TRGJ1 or TRGJ2 and V is TRGV2. V shed 0 bases, J shed 8 bases, and the junction held 13 bases outside the gene matches. Germline CDR1 EGSNGY, CDR2 YDSYNSKV. There are 15 residues in the CDR3. The CDR3 sequence is CATWDGPVCPHKKLF. DNA of the CDR3: TGTGCCACCTGGGACGGGCCAGTTTGCCCGCATAAGAAACTCTTT.

This chain joins TRGV2 and TRGJ1 or TRGJ2. Per germline, CDR1 EGSNGY and CDR2 YDSYNSKV. V lost 0 bases and J lost 1; bases outside the gene matches: 6. The CDR3 is 15 residues long. The CDR3: CATWDGLFNYYKKLF. Written as DNA, the CDR3 is TGTGCCACCTGGGACGGGCTTTTCAATTATTATAAGAAACTCTTT.

This clone has a handful of counts. The V call is TRGV4, the J call TRGJ1 or TRGJ2. CDR3 size: 13 residues. Germline V gene sequence: CDR1 EGSTGY, CDR2 YDSYTSSV. The V gene end was trimmed by 3 bases and the J gene end by 4 bases; junction bases not matched to a gene: 6. The CDR3 loop reads CATWDSLYYKKLF. The CDR3, as DNA: TGTGCCACCTGGGATTCGCTGTATTATAAGAAACTCTTT.

The J gene is TRGJ1 or TRGJ2, the V gene TRGV9. CDR3 length: 13 residues. Per germline, CDR1 GITISATS and CDR2 ISYDGTV (reference sequence). V lost 3 bases, J lost 4 bases, and 6 bases stayed unmatched. The CDR3 DNA follows: TGTGCCTTGTGGGAGTGTAGGTATTATAAGAAACTCTTT. Translating it yields CALWECRYYKKLF.